These T cell receptor beta chains were read from a single sample in a study of blood T cell repertoires in COVID-19. Sequenced by immunoSEQ multiplex PCR; TCRdb stores in-frame clones only, minus some. The table shows about 100,000 clones, with around 79% occurring only once. Input material: peripheral blood. The receptors come from a human donor in a cohort sampled during active COVID-19. CDR3s include the opening cysteine and the closing phenylalanine or tryptophan. Fields, in order: J gene, V gene, clone size, D gene, CDR3 protein, CDR3 DNA. D genes are given only for firm matches. A clone size is listed for some rows: how often the clone was seen (once, few, many), or a class if it is expanded.

j_call: TRBJ2-1; v_call: TRBV4-1; clone_size: -; d_call: TRBD2; cdr3_aa: CASSQEGGRALGNEQFF; cdr3_nt: TGCGCCAGCAGCCAAGAGGGCGGGAGGGCCTTGGGGAATGAGCAGTTCTTC
j_call: TRBJ2-3; v_call: TRBV4-3; clone_size: -; d_call: TRBD2; cdr3_aa: CASSQNIAGGTDTQYF; cdr3_nt: TGCGCCAGCAGCCAGAATATAGCGGGAGGGACAGATACGCAGTATTTT
j_call: TRBJ2-5; v_call: TRBV11-3; clone_size: -; d_call: TRBD1; cdr3_aa: CASSLRQGEETQYF; cdr3_nt: TGTGCCAGCAGCCTAAGACAGGGCGAAGAGACCCAGTACTTC
j_call: TRBJ2-6; v_call: TRBV27; clone_size: -; d_call: TRBD2; cdr3_aa: CASSGSLAGANVLTF; cdr3_nt: TGTGCCAGTAGCGGGAGCTTAGCTGGGGCCAACGTCCTGACTTTC
j_call: TRBJ2-1; v_call: TRBV28; clone_size: -; d_call: -; cdr3_aa: CASSPQTPGAGVAYNEQFF; cdr3_nt: TGTGCCAGCAGTCCCCAGACACCGGGGGCGGGAGTAGCCTACAATGAGCAGTTCTTC
j_call: TRBJ2-1; v_call: TRBV10-3; clone_size: -; d_call: TRBD2; cdr3_aa: CAISGKGLEGPNEQFF; cdr3_nt: TGTGCCATCAGCGGTAAAGGACTAGAGGGTCCCAATGAGCAGTTCTTC
j_call: TRBJ2-7; v_call: TRBV19; clone_size: -; d_call: -; cdr3_aa: CASSGQYEQYF; cdr3_nt: TGTGCCAGTAGTGGGCAATACGAGCAGTACTTC
j_call: TRBJ1-1; v_call: TRBV7-9; clone_size: -; d_call: TRBD1; cdr3_aa: CASNPKDRGRAFF; cdr3_nt: TGTGCCAGCAACCCCAAGGACAGGGGGAGAGCTTTCTTT
j_call: TRBJ2-7; v_call: TRBV7-8; clone_size: -; d_call: -; cdr3_aa: CASSLLRVQQYF; cdr3_nt: TGTGCCAGCAGCTTATTGCGAGTTCAGCAGTACTTC
j_call: TRBJ1-2; v_call: TRBV6-2/TRBV6-3; clone_size: many; d_call: -; cdr3_aa: CASSYSQGPGYTF; cdr3_nt: TGTGCCAGCAGTTACTCCCAGGGGCCAGGCTACACCTTC
j_call: TRBJ1-2; v_call: TRBV9; clone_size: -; d_call: TRBD1; cdr3_aa: CASSGTQGMTGYTF; cdr3_nt: TGTGCCAGCAGTGGAACACAGGGGATGACGGGCTACACCTTC